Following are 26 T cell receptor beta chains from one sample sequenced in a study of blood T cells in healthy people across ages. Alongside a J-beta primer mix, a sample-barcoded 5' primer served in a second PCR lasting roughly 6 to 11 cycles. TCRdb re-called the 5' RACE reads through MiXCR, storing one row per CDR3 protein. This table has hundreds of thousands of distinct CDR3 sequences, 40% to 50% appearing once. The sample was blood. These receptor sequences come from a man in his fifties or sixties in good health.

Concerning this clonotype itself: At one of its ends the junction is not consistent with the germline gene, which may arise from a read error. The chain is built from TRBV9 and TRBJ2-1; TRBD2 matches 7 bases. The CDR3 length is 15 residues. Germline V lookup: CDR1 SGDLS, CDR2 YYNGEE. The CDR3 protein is CAGSVGLAASDEQFF. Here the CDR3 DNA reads TGTGCCGGCAGCGTAGGCCTAGCGGCTTCAGATGAGCAGTTCTTC.

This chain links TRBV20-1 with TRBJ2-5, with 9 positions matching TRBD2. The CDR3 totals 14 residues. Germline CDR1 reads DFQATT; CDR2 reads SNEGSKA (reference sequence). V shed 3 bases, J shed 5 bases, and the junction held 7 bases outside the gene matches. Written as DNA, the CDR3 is TGCAGTGCTAGGGGCTCTAGCGGGGCTGAGACCCAGTACTTC. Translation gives CSARGSSGAETQYF.

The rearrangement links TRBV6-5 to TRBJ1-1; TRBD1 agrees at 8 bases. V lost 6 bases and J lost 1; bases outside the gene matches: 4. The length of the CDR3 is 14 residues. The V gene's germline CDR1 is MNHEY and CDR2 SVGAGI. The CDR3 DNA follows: TGTGCCAGCAGGATAGGACAGGGGAACACTGAAGCTTTCTTT. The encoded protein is CASRIGQGNTEAFF.

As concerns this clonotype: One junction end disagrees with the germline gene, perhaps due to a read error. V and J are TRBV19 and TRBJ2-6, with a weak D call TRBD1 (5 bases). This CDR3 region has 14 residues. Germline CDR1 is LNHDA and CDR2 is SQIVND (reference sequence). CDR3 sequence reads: CASSVRTGANVPTF. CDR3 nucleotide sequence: TGTGCCAGTAGTGTCAGAACTGGGGCCAACGTCCCGACTTTC.

The CDR3 loop is CAISEGGWTPLHF. CDR3 in DNA: TGTGCCATCAGTGAAGGGGGGTGGACACCCCTCCACTTT. V and J are TRBV10-3 and TRBJ1-6, with D possibly matching TRBD1 (6 bases). The CDR3 has 13 residues. Trimming removed 3 bases from V and 11 bases from J, with 11 bases in between. Germline V gene sequence: CDR1 ENHRY, CDR2 SYGVKD.

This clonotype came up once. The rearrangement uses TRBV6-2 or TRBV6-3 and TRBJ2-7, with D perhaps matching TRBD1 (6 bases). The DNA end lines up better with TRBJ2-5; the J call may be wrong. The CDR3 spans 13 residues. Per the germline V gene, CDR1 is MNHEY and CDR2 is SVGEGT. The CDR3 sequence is CAKNDGQQETQYF. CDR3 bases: TGTGCCAAGAATGACGGACAGCAAGAGACCCAGTACTTC.

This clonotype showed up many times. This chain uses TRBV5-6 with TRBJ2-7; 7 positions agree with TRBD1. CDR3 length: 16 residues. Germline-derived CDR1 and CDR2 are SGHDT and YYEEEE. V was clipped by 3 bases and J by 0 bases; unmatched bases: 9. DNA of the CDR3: TGTGCCAGCAGCTCCGACAGGGTGACAAGCTCCTACGAGCAGTACTTC. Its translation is CASSSDRVTSSYEQYF.

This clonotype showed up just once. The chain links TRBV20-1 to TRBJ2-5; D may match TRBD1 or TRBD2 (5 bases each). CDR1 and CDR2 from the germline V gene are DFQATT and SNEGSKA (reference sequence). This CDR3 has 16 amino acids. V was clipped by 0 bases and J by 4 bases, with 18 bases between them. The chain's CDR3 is CSARDSLPRGSETQYF. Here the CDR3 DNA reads TGCAGTGCTAGAGACTCCCTGCCCCGGGGCTCAGAGACCCAGTACTTC.

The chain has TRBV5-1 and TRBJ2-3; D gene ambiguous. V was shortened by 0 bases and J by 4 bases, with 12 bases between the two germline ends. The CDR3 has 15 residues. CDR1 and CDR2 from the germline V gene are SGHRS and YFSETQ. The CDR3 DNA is TGCGCCAGCAGCTTGGGGCTCGTAAGCGCAGATACGCAGTATTTT. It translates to CASSLGLVSADTQYF.

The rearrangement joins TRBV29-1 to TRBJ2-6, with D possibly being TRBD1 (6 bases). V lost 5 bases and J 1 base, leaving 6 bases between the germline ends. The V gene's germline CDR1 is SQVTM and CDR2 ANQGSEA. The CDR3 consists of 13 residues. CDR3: CSVQGSGANVLTF. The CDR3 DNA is TGCAGCGTTCAGGGGTCTGGGGCCAACGTCCTGACTTTC.

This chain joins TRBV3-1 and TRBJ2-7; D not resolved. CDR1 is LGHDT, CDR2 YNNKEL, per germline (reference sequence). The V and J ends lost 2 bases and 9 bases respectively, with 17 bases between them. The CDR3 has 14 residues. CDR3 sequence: CASSQPPLRSGQYF. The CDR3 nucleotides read TGTGCCAGCAGCCAACCACCTCTACGATCGGGGCAGTACTTC.

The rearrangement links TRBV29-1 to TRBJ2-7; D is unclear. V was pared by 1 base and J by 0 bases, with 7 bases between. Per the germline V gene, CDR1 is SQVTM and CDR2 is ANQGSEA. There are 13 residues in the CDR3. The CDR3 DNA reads TGCAGCGTTGAAGTCGAGAGCTCCTACGAGCAGTACTTC. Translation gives CSVEVESSYEQYF.

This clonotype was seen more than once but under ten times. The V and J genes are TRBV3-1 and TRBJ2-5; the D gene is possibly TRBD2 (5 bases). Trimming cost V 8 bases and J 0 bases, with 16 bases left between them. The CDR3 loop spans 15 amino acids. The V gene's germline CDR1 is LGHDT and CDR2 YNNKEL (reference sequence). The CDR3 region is CASGSDSSHQETQYF. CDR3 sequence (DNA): TGTGCCAGCGGGTCGGACTCGTCTCACCAAGAGACCCAGTACTTC.

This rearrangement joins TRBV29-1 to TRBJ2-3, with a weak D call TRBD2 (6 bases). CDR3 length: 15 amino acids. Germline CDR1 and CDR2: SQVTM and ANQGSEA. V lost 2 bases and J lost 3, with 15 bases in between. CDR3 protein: CSVEPRLVETDTQYF. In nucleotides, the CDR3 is TGCAGCGTTGAACCCCGACTAGTGGAGACAGATACGCAGTATTTT.

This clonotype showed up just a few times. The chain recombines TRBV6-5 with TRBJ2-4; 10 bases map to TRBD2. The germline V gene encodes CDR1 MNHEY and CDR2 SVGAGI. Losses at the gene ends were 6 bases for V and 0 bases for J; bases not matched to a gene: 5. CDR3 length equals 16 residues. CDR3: CASSRLAGQAKNIQYF. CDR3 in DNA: TGTGCCAGCAGCCGACTAGCGGGTCAAGCCAAAAACATTCAGTACTTC.

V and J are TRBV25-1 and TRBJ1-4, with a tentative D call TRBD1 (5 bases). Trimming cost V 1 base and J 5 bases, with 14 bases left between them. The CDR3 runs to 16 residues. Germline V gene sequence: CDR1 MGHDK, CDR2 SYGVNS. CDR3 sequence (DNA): TGTGCCAGCAGTGAATTGAGGCTGGGGGAGAATGAAAAACTGTTTTTT. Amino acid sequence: CASSELRLGENEKLFF.

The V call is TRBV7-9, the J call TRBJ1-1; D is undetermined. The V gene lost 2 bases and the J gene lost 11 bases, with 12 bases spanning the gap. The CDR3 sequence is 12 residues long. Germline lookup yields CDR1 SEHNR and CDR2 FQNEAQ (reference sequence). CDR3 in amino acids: CASSLNFPVAFF. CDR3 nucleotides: TGTGCCAGCAGCTTAAATTTTCCTGTGGCTTTCTTT.

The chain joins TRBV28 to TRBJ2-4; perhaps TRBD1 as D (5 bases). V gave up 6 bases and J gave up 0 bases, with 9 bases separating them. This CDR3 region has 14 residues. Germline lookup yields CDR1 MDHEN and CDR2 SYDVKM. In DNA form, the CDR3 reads TGTGCCAGCAGCAAGACAGTAGCCAAAAACATTCAGTACTTC. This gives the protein CASSKTVAKNIQYF.

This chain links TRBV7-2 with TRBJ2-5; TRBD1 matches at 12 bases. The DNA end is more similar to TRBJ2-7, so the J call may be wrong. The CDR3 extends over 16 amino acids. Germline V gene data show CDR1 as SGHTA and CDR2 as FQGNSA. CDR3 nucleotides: TGTGCCAGCAGCGTACGTACCGGGACAGGGGGCTCCGAGCAGTACTTC. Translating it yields CASSVRTGTGGSEQYF.

CDR3 in amino acids: CASSFQETGELFF. The CDR3 region has the DNA TGTGCCAGCAGTTTTCAAGAAACCGGGGAGCTGTTTTTT. J is TRBJ2-2 and V is TRBV12-3 or TRBV12-4; no reliable D call. V gave up 3 bases and J gave up 5 bases, with 7 bases separating them. This CDR3 spans 13 amino acids.

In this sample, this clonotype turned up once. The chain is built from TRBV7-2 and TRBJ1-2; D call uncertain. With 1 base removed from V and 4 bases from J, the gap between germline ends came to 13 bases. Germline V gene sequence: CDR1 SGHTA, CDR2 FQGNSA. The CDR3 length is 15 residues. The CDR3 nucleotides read TGTGCCAGCAGCTTAGACGGGTCGGGAATCTATGGCTACACCTTC. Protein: CASSLDGSGIYGYTF.

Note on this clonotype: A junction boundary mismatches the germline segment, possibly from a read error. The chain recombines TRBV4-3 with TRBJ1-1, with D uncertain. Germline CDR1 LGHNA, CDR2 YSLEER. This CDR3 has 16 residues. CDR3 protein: CACSQGRGDTNTEAFF. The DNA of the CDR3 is TGCGCCTGCAGCCAAGGGCGTGGGGATACTAACACTGAAGCTTTCTTT.

The CDR3 spells CASSVGTSRNIQYF. As DNA, the CDR3 is TGTGCCAGCAGCGTAGGGACTAGCAGGAACATTCAGTACTTC. The V and J genes are TRBV9 and TRBJ2-4, with 8 bases lining up with TRBD2. The CDR3 has 14 residues. Per germline, CDR1 SGDLS and CDR2 YYNGEE. V was pared by 0 bases and J by 7 bases, with 3 bases of the junction left unmatched.

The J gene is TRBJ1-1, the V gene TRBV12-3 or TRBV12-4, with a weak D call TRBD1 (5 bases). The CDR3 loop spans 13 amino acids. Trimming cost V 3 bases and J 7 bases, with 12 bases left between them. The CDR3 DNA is TGTGCCAGCAGTTTGTTCAGGGCAAGTGAAGCTTTCTTT. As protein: CASSLFRASEAFF.

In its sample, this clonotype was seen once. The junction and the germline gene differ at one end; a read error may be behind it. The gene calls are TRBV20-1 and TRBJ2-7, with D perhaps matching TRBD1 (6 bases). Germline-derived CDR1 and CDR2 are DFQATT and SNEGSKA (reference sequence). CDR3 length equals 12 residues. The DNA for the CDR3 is TGCAGTACTAGGAAGGGGGCCTACGAGCAGTACTTC. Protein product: CSTRKGAYEQYF.

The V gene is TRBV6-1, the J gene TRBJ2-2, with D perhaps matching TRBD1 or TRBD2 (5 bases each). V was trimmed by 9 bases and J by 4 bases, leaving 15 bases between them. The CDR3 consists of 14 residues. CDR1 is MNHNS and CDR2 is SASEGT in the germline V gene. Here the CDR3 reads CASRPSGTTGELFF. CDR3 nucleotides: TGTGCCAGTCGACCTAGTGGGACCACCGGGGAGCTGTTTTTT.